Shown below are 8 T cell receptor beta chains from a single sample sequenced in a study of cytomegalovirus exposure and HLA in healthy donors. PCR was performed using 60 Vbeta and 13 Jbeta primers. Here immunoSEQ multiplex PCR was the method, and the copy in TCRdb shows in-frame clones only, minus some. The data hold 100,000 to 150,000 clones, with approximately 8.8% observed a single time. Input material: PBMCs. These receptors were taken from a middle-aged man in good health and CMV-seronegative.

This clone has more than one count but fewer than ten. In DNA, the CDR3 is TGTGCCAGCAGTCAAAGACAGGGTGGGTACAATGAGCAGTTCTTC. This encodes CASSQRQGGYNEQFF. The chain is built from TRBV6-5 and TRBJ2-1, with 7 bases identical to TRBD1. This CDR3 has 15 residues. V trimming: 5 bases; J trimming: 4 bases; junction bases outside the gene matches: 8. Germline CDR1 is MNHEY and CDR2 is SVGAGI.

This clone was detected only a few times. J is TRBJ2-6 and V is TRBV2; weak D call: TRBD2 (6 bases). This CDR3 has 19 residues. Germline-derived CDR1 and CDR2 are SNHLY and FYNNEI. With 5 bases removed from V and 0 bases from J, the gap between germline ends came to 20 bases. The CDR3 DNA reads TGTGCCAGCAGTTCAAAGGGACTCCTAAAAGACTCTGGGGCCAACGTCCTGACTTTC. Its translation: CASSSKGLLKDSGANVLTF.

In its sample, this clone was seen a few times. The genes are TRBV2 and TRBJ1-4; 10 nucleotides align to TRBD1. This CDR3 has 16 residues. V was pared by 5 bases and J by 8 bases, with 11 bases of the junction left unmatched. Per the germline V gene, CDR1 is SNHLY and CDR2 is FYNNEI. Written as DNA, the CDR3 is TGTGCCAGCAGTTTGACAGGGGGCTCCCCAAAAGAAAAACTGTTTTTT. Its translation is CASSLTGGSPKEKLFF.

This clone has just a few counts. CDR3 sequence: CASSPVSGGAGTQYF. CDR3 DNA sequence: TGTGCCAGCAGCCCAGTTAGCGGGGGGGCAGGTACGCAGTATTTT. The rearrangement joins TRBV11-2 to TRBJ2-3, with TRBD2 matching 11 bases. This CDR3 comprises 15 residues. V gave up 5 bases and J gave up 8 bases; unmatched junction bases: 9. Germline V CDR1 and CDR2: SGHAT, FQNNGV.

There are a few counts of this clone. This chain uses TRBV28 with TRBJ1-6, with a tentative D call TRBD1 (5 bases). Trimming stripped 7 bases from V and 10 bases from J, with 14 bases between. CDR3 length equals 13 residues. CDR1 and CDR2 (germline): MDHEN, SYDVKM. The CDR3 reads CASTLGRGSPLHF. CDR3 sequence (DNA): TGTGCCAGCACCTTGGGGAGGGGCTCACCCCTCCACTTT.

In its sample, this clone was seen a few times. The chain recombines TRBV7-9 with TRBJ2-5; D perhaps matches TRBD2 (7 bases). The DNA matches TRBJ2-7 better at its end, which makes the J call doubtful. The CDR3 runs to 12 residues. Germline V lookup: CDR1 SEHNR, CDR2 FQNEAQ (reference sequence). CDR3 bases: TGTGCCAGCGAGGGGGAGGGACGCGAGCAGTACTTC. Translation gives CASEGEGREQYF.

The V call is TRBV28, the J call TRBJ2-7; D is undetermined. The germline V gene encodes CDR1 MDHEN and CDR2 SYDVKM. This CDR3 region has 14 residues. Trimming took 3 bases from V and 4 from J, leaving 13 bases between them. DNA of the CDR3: TGTGCCAGCAGTTTGTCGTACAGACGGTACGAGCAGTACTTC. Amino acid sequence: CASSLSYRRYEQYF.

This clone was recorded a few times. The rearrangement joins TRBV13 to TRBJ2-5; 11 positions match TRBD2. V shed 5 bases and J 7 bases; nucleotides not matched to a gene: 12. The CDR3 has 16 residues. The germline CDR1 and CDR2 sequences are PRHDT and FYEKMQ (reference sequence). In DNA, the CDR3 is TGTGCCAGCAGCCTCCGGGTAGCGGGGGGGCCTGGGACCCAGTACTTC. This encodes CASSLRVAGGPGTQYF.